Presented here are 4 T cell receptor beta chains from one specimen sequenced in a study of human T cells and chemical hapten exposure. TCRdb reprocessed the RACE reads with MiXCR, giving one entry per CDR3 protein. The sample carries fewer than 150,000 distinct CDR3 sequences, 10% to 15% recorded once. Indicated time point: patch test 2, 6 weeks after DPC sensitization. The treatment here: therapeutic diphenylcyclopropenone sensitization with weekly scalp DPC. This specimen was whole blood, taken in connection with sensitization to the hapten diphenylcyclopropenone (DPC). These receptors originate from a woman aged 45-65 years with alopecia areata. Some clones in this sample may be carry-over from other donors' samples.

This clonotype came up a few times. The chain is built from TRBV20-1 and TRBJ2-1; 11 nucleotides agree with TRBD2. Germline trimming cut 6 bases from V and 4 bases from J; bases unmatched to any gene: 5. This CDR3 is built from 14 residues. CDR1 and CDR2 (germline): DFQATT, SNEGSKA (reference sequence). As DNA, the CDR3 is TGCAGTGCGATGGGACTAGCGGAGTACAATGAGCAGTTCTTC. Its translation: CSAMGLAEYNEQFF.

The rearrangement uses TRBV28 and TRBJ2-2; D assignment may be TRBD1 or TRBD2 (6 bases each). The CDR3 consists of 14 residues. Germline V gene sequence: CDR1 MDHEN, CDR2 SYDVKM. Trimming left V 7 bases short and J 5 bases short, with 14 bases between. CDR3 sequence reads: CASKIGGGTGELFF. Written as DNA, the CDR3 is TGTGCCAGCAAAATCGGAGGGGGAACCGGGGAGCTGTTTTTT.

The J gene is TRBJ2-5, the V gene TRBV3-1; D gene ambiguous. With 7 bases removed from V and 1 base from J, the gap between germline ends came to 10 bases. The CDR3 totals 13 residues. CDR1 is LGHDT and CDR2 is YNNKEL in the germline V gene (reference sequence). This CDR3 is CASTPPIQETQYF. In DNA form, the CDR3 reads TGTGCCAGCACTCCACCAATCCAAGAGACCCAGTACTTC.

The V gene is TRBV7-2, the J gene TRBJ2-1; TRBD2 is a possible D gene (9 bases). Deletions cut 3 bases from V and 10 bases from J, with 22 bases between. There are 16 residues in the CDR3. Germline values: CDR1 SGHTA, CDR2 FQGNSA. CDR3 coding DNA: TGTGCCAGCAGCTTGGACAGGGCGCTAGCGGGACGGGAGCAGTTCTTC. Residues: CASSLDRALAGREQFF.